This is a list of T cell receptor beta chains from one sample in a study of neurological immune-mediated disorders. TCRdb reanalysed the 5' RACE reads using MiXCR and keeps one entry per CDR3 protein. The data contain roughly 88,000 distinct CDR3 sequences, approximately 4% of them singletons. The sequenced material came from PBMCs. The receptors here all came from a woman aged 45 to 65 with multiple sclerosis. Each CDR3 is given with its conserved first and last residue. A D gene is named only where the DNA matches it firmly. Where a row states a size, it is once, few, many or the class of an expanded clone; other rows omit it.

len	d_gene	j_gene	abundance	v_gene	CDR3aa	CDR3nt
15	-	TRBJ2-1	many	TRBV20-1	CSARAGDISYNEQFF	TGCAGTGCTAGAGCTGGGGATATCTCCTACAATGAGCAGTTCTTC
15	TRBD1	TRBJ1-5	many	TRBV20-1	CSARDTSGGGQPQHF	TGCAGTGCTAGAGATACGTCAGGAGGGGGCCAGCCCCAGCATTTT
16	TRBD1	TRBJ1-4	many	TRBV6-6	CASSRGQGPWREKLFF	TGTGCCAGCAGCAGAGGACAGGGCCCTTGGCGTGAAAAACTGTTTTTT
13	-	TRBJ1-2	many	TRBV7-9	CASSPPGRGGYTF	TGTGCCAGCAGCCCCCCTGGCCGTGGTGGCTACACCTTC
18	TRBD1	TRBJ2-5	-	TRBV7-2	CASSLDLKQGAYQETQYF	TGTGCCAGCAGCTTAGATCTAAAGCAGGGGGCGTACCAAGAGACCCAGTACTTC
14	-	TRBJ2-1	many	TRBV7-7	CASSLGVSYNEQFF	TGTGCTAGCAGCTTAGGGGTTTCCTACAATGAGCAGTTCTTC
17	TRBD2	TRBJ2-7	many	TRBV13	CASSSDWGSGGSYEQYF	TGTGCCAGCAGCTCCGATTGGGGTAGCGGGGGATCCTACGAGCAGTACTTC
16	-	TRBJ1-4	many	TRBV12-3/TRBV12-4	CASRSTGGGVNEKLFF	TGTGCCAGCAGATCGACTGGGGGGGGGGTGAATGAAAAACTGTTTTTT
13	-	TRBJ2-7	many	TRBV5-1	CASSRLGSYEQYF	TGCGCCAGCAGCCGACTAGGGTCCTACGAGCAGTACTTC
14	-	TRBJ1-2	many	TRBV7-2	CASSLVGAPGGYTF	TGTGCCAGCAGCTTAGTGGGGGCCCCTGGTGGCTACACCTTC
12	TRBD1	TRBJ1-2	many	TRBV25-1	CASSDGTAGYTF	TGTGCCAGCAGTGATGGGACAGCTGGCTACACCTTC
14	TRBD1	TRBJ1-5	many	TRBV20-1	CSASHRGRGKTQNF	TGCAGTGCTAGTCACAGGGGGCGCGGAAAGACCCAGAATTTT
15	-	TRBJ2-3	many	TRBV7-2	CASSQTRGGTDTQYF	TGTGCCAGCAGCCAAACACGGGGCGGCACAGATACGCAGTATTTT
12	-	TRBJ2-1	many	TRBV7-2	CASSLALRERFF	TGTGCCAGCAGCTTAGCGCTCCGGGAACGGTTCTTC
12	-	TRBJ2-1	-	TRBV20-1	CSARRKVHEQFF	TGCAGTGCTAGAAGAAAGGTCCATGAGCAGTTCTTC
15	-	TRBJ1-1	few	TRBV5-1	CASSLGGLGNTEAFF	TGCGCCAGCAGCTTGGGCGGGTTGGGGAACACTGAAGCTTTCTTT
17	TRBD2	TRBJ2-7	many	TRBV7-3	CASSPPGTSGALYEQYF	TGTGCCAGCAGCCCTCCCGGGACTAGCGGGGCCCTCTACGAGCAGTACTTC
19	TRBD2	TRBJ2-2	many	TRBV7-2	CASSSRGLAGGGPIGELFF	TGTGCCAGCAGCTCGCGAGGACTAGCGGGGGGGGGACCCATTGGGGAGCTGTTTTTT
16	-	TRBJ2-1	many	TRBV6-6	CASTPGGDRLNNEQFF	TGTGCCAGCACCCCCGGGGGGGACAGGTTAAACAATGAGCAGTTCTTC
13	-	TRBJ1-5	-	TRBV4-1	CASSPLARGPQHF	TGCGCCAGCAGCCCGCTAGCGAGGGGGCCCCAGCATTTT
13	TRBD2	TRBJ2-7	many	TRBV7-2	CASSPGLAGAPLF	TGTGCCAGCAGCCCGGGACTAGCGGGGGCCCCCCTCTTC
13	TRBD2	TRBJ2-5	many	TRBV29-1	CSAGLAGVETQYF	TGCAGCGCGGGACTAGCGGGGGTAGAGACCCAGTACTTC
16	-	TRBJ1-2	many	TRBV5-5	CASRSLTVGTNYGYTF	TGTGCCAGCAGATCCCTAACGGTGGGGACCAACTATGGCTACACCTTC
14	-	TRBJ2-1	many	TRBV27	CAIRGGPSYNEQFF	TGTGCCATTAGGGGGGGCCCCTCCTACAATGAGCAGTTCTTC
12	-	TRBJ2-1	many	TRBV12-3/TRBV12-4	CASRYTYNEQFF	TGTGCCAGTCGGTACACCTACAATGAGCAGTTCTTC
14	-	TRBJ1-4	many	TRBV29-1	CSVELGSTTEKLFF	TGCAGCGTTGAACTGGGCAGCACGACTGAAAAACTGTTTTTT
15	TRBD2	TRBJ2-1	many	TRBV5-1	CASSLASGGRHEQFF	TGCGCCAGCAGCTTGGCTAGCGGGGGGCGTCATGAGCAGTTCTTC
14	-	TRBJ1-2	many	TRBV5-1	CASSLYTTGNGYTF	TGCGCCAGCAGCTTATATACGACGGGTAATGGCTACACCTTC
13	-	TRBJ1-3	many	TRBV20-1	CSAPINSGNTIYF	TGCAGTGCCCCCATAAATTCTGGAAACACCATATATTTT
13	TRBD1	TRBJ1-2	many	TRBV6-1	CASKETGLYGYTF	TGTGCCAGCAAGGAGACAGGGCTCTATGGCTACACCTTC
11	-	TRBJ2-1	many	TRBV3-1	CASSQVDEQFF	TGTGCCAGCAGCCAAGTGGATGAGCAGTTCTTC
15	TRBD1	TRBJ1-5	many	TRBV20-1	CSARDLNRGNQPQHF	TGCAGTGCTAGAGATCTAAACAGGGGGAATCAGCCCCAGCATTTT
12	TRBD1	TRBJ1-1	many	TRBV10-3	CAIRQDRSEAFF	TGTGCCATCAGACAGGACAGGAGTGAAGCTTTCTTT
15	TRBD1	TRBJ2-1	many	TRBV7-2	CASSSRGTGYNEQFF	TGTGCCAGCAGCTCCCGCGGGACAGGATACAATGAGCAGTTCTTC
15	-	TRBJ2-5	many	TRBV5-1	CASSPTDRTSETQYF	TGCGCCAGCAGCCCTACAGACCGGACCTCAGAGACCCAGTACTTC
14	-	TRBJ2-7	many	TRBV5-1	CASSEGSLGGEQYF	TGCGCCAGCAGCGAGGGCTCGTTGGGGGGCGAGCAGTACTTC
15	-	TRBJ1-3	many	TRBV5-1	CASSLDGVSGNTIYF	TGCGCCAGCAGCTTGGATGGAGTGTCTGGAAACACCATATATTTT
16	-	TRBJ2-1	many	TRBV27	CASSLSAGSSYNEQFF	TGTGCCAGCAGTTTATCGGCGGGGAGCTCCTACAATGAGCAGTTCTTC
15	TRBD1	TRBJ1-2	many	TRBV7-2	CASSYRLRGAGGYTF	TGTGCCAGCAGCTACCGTCTCAGGGGGGCCGGTGGCTACACCTTC
14	TRBD1	TRBJ2-5	many	TRBV29-1	CSAQKDRGPETQYF	TGCAGCGCCCAAAAGGACAGGGGGCCAGAGACCCAGTACTTC
12	-	TRBJ1-2	many	TRBV25-1	CASSATGISYTF	TGTGCCAGCAGTGCCACGGGGATTAGCTACACCTTC
15	-	TRBJ1-4	many	TRBV12-3/TRBV12-4	CASSLRAWGVEKLFF	TGTGCCAGCAGTTTAAGGGCCTGGGGGGTTGAAAAACTGTTTTTT
14	TRBD1	TRBJ1-4	many	TRBV9	CASSAGTGREKLFF	TGTGCCAGCAGCGCCGGGACAGGGAGGGAAAAACTGTTTTTT
17	TRBD2	TRBJ2-1	many	TRBV18	CASSPPVWRGGSNEQFF	TGTGCCAGCTCACCACCGGTCTGGCGGGGGGGTAGCAATGAGCAGTTCTTC
11	-	TRBJ1-1	many	TRBV9	CASSDGGEAFF	TGTGCCAGCAGCGACGGGGGAGAAGCTTTCTTT
16	-	TRBJ1-2	few	TRBV4-3	CASSQEGSWANYGYTF	TGCGCCAGCAGCCAAGAGGGTAGTTGGGCTAACTATGGCTACACCTTC
17	TRBD1	TRBJ2-6	many	TRBV15	CATSRTGQGSGANVLTF	TGTGCCACCAGCAGAACGGGACAGGGCTCTGGGGCCAACGTCCTGACTTTC
15	-	TRBJ2-1	many	TRBV5-1	CASSLVHPLDNEQFF	TGCGCCAGCAGCTTGGTACATCCTCTGGATAATGAGCAGTTCTTC
14	TRBD2	TRBJ2-4	-	TRBV20-1	CSAWTSGYKNIQYF	TGCAGTGCTTGGACTAGCGGATACAAAAACATTCAGTACTTC
16	TRBD1	TRBJ2-7	many	TRBV7-9	CASSFTGTGSSYEQYF	TGTGCCAGCAGCTTTACCGGGACAGGGAGCTCCTACGAGCAGTACTTC
13	-	TRBJ2-7	many	TRBV5-1	CASSPMTSDEQYF	TGCGCCAGCAGCCCTATGACCAGCGACGAGCAGTACTTC
17	-	TRBJ1-5	many	TRBV20-1	CSARAPGGAASNQPQHF	TGCAGTGCTAGAGCCCCCGGGGGCGCGGCAAGCAATCAGCCCCAGCATTTT
13	-	TRBJ2-3	many	TRBV7-9	CASTYHRTDTQYF	TGTGCCAGCACATATCACCGTACAGATACGCAGTATTTT